This T cell receptor (beta chain) originates from a study of CD8 T cells in Susac syndrome. In regard to this clonotype: Its specificity is not known.

RNA, at roughly 0.5 to 1 ug, was reverse transcribed with random hexamers. Multiplex PCR with immunoSEQ amplified the TCR beta CDR3 across 54 Vbeta and 13 Jbeta. Each CDR3 protein gets one entry after TCRdb re-called the immunoSEQ multiplex PCR reads with MiXCR. The profile shows about 150,000 distinct CDR3 sequences, roughly 95% of them singletons. General study points: The authors acknowledged that the study's TCR sequencing and HLA analysis involved relatively few individuals.

V was clipped by 3 bases and J by 2 bases; unmatched bases: 19. This CDR3 region has 23 residues. The germline V gene has CDR1 KGHDR and CDR2 SFDVKD. Relapsing-remitting disease, either stable or active, was present in the multiple sclerosis controls, who were treatment-naive patients. The TCR sequence derives from a human donor with multiple sclerosis. V and J are TRBV24-1 and TRBJ2-1; 15 bases align to TRBD2. Sequencing was carried out using CD4+ T cells from PBMCs. CDR3 nucleotide sequence: TGTGCCACCAGTGATCCAGGGTTCCCGTCGAGCGGGACTAGCGGGAGGACCTACAATGAGCAGTTCTTC. Amino acid sequence: CATSDPGFPSSGTSGRTYNEQFF.